This T cell receptor beta chain stems from a study of blood T cell repertoires in COVID-19 (dated by TCRdb to the early 2020s). Broadly, across the study: Collaborator samples came from the United States, Italy and Spain and covered acute and convalescent phases of COVID-19. The prospective study material was composed of cDNA or gDNA derived from T cells, B-cell-depleted T cells, or PBMCs. Where available, HLA class I and class II types were obtained from metadata supplied by the sample provider rather than from assay-based typing. The sample metadata nearly always contained a de-identified subject ID, COVID-19 status, age in years and sex. The samples were drawn from two sources: the first 160 participants of the ongoing ImmuneRACE study, and approximately 1,300 subjects contributed by 6 global collaborators. The dataset comprised deeply sampled blood TCRbeta repertoires from subjects exposed to, actively infected with, or recovered from COVID-19. The repertoires were made available in a free public database intended to serve as a resource for research on the immune response to SARS-CoV-2. Points the paper makes about the study in general: Clinical and demographic metadata were provided uncurated, with the amount varying by source and participant.

About this clone: The specificity of this receptor is unknown. No much larger clone is present one base from it, and per-base qualities are unavailable.

TCRbeta CDR3 regions were amplified from genomic DNA by means of the immunoSEQ Assay, a bias-controlled multiplex PCR. The paper's data handling went like this. Nucleated cell counts per sample were estimated from amplification of reference gene primers within the assay. To quantify the absolute abundance of each unique TCRbeta CDR3 rearrangement, sequence reads were collapsed and filtered. For each sample, productive Simpson clonality was calculated as the square root of Simpson's diversity index over productive rearrangements. Drawn from immuneACCESS, this table holds only the in-frame rearrangements with V and J called that TCRdb kept. Clones are partly lost; checked studies trace under half to an unresolved V gene and leave the rest unexplained. The DNA was the basis for D and trimming; V, J and clone size are from that table. The sample table shows under 250,000 clones, and 85% to 90% are seen once. Over 1.1% of the sample is held by the ten biggest clonotypes.

The collaborating institutions used their own protocols to collect whole blood in K2EDTA tubes. Collaborator samples were shipped for TCRbeta analysis as frozen whole blood, isolated PBMCs, or DNA extracted from either sample type. At the junction V is shortened by 4 bases and J by 5 bases, with 12 bases in between. The CDR3, cysteine through phenylalanine, is 14 amino acids long. Of the read, only the CDR3 DNA is kept; its 42 bases are in frame from base 1. CDR1 SGHTA and CDR2 FQGTGA were looked up in the germline V gene. This clonotype was obtained from an elderly man with acute or convalescent COVID-19. Sample: peripheral blood. The chain joins TRBV7-3 to TRBJ2-1; perhaps TRBD2 is the D gene, with 6 bases matching. The base sequence is TGTGCCAGCAGCTCATCTAGCGCGGACAATGAGCAGTTCTTC. This codes for CASSSSSADNEQFF.